This T cell receptor (beta chain) was identified during a study of early T cells in non-severe SARS-CoV-2 infection. Attached unique molecular identifiers marked individual cDNA molecules. TCRdb re-analysed the 5' RACE reads in MiXCR, keeping a single row per CDR3 protein. The table has about 61,000 distinct CDR3 sequences, 9.5% to 14% seen once. This clonotype turned up a few times. CDR3 length equals 13 residues. Trimming left V 2 bases short and J 8 bases short, with 12 bases between. Germline assignment: CDR1 SGDLS and CDR2 YYNGEE. The rearrangement joins TRBV9 to TRBJ2-3; D possibly corresponds to TRBD2 (5 bases). The source of this sequence is an adult who was a healthcare worker with PCR-confirmed SARS-CoV-2 infection or an uninfected control (not recorded which). The sample taken for sequencing was whole blood. The CDR3, as DNA: TGTGCCAGCAGCGTCGGGGTATGGGGTACGCAGTATTTT. It specifies CASSVGVWGTQYF.